This TCR beta chain was retrieved from a study of shared clonotypes between healthy human individuals. As for the study in general: Per donor, CD8 memory used one plate, CD8 naive used two, CD4 memory used three and CD4 naive used three.

The V gene's germline CDR1 is LNHDA and CDR2 SQIVND (reference sequence). The V end was cut by 6 bases, the J end by 3 bases, with 9 bases between. CDR3 size: 13 residues. Using immunoSEQ multiplex PCR, the repertoire was profiled, and TCRdb retains in-frame clones only, with some absent. Of some 2,100,000 clones in the sample, 90% to 97% were seen once. The sequence was collected from a man aged 18 to 29 in good health. The chain uses TRBV19 and TRBJ2-1, with TRBD2 as a possible D gene (6 bases). Source material: naive CD4+ T cells sorted from blood. Subset of the sample: CD45RA+ positively selected. The CDR3 nucleotides are TGTGCCAGTAGAATGGGACTCTACAATGAGCAGTTCTTC. It codes for CASRMGLYNEQFF.